The clone carrying this TCR beta chain was found many times. TCR beta CDR3 region amplification was performed from RNA transcripts. RT-PCR in the first round (using the HTBI primer set) targeted the TCR CDR3. TCRdb reprocessed the multiplex PCR reads via MiXCR and lists one record per CDR3 protein. The data show fewer than 500,000 distinct CDR3 sequences, 14% to 15% seen once. This entry comes from a study of T cells in Graves' hyperthyroidism and ophthalmopathy. Sample: blood. The source of this sequence is a man between 18 and 29 years old with Graves' ophthalmopathy.

For the CDR3, the DNA is TGTGCCAGCAGTACCCGGGACAGCACCTACGAGCAGTACTTC. Translation: CASSTRDSTYEQYF. The chain carries TRBV6-1 and TRBJ2-7; 7 nucleotides agree with TRBD1. This CDR3 spans 14 amino acids. From germline, CDR1 is MNHNS and CDR2 SASEGT. Trimming removed 5 bases from V and 2 bases from J; junction bases left unmatched: 6.